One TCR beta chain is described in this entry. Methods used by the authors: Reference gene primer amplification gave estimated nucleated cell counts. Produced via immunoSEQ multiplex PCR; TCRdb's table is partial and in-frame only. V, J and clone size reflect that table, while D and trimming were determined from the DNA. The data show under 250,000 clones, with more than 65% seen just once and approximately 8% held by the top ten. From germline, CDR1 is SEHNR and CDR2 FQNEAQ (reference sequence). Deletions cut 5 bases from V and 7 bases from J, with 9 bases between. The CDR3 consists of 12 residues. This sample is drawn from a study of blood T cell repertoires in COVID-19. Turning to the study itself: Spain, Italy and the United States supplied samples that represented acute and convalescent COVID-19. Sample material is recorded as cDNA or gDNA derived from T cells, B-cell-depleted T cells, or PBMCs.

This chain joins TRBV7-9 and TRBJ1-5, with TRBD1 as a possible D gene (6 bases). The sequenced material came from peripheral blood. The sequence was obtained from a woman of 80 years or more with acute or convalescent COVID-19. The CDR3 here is CASSLQGQPQHF. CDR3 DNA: TGTGCCAGCAGCCTACAGGGACAGCCCCAGCATTTT.